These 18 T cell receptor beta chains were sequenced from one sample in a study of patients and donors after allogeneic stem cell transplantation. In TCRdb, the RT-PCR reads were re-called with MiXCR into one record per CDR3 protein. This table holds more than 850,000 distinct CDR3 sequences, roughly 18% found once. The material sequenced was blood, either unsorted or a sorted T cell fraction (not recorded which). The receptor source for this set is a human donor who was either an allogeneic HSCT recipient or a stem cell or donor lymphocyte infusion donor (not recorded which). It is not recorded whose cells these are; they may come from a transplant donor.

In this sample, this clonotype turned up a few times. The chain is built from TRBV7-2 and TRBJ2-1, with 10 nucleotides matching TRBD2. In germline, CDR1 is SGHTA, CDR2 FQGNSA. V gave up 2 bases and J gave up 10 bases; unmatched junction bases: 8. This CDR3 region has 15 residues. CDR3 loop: CASSLYSGGAFEQFF. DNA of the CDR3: TGTGCCAGCAGCTTATACAGCGGGGGGGCTTTCGAGCAGTTCTTC.

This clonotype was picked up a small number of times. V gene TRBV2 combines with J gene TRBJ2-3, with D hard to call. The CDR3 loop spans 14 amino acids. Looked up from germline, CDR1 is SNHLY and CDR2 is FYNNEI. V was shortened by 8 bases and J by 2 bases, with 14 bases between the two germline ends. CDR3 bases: TGTGCCAGCTATGAAGCTATCGACACAGATACGCAGTATTTT. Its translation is CASYEAIDTDTQYF. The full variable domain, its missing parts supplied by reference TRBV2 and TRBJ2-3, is EPEVTQTPSHQVTQMGQEVILRCVPISNHLYFYWYRQILGQKVEFLVSFYNNEISEKSEIFDDQFSVERPDGSNFTLKIRSTKLEDSAMYFCASYEAIDTDTQYFGPGTRLTVL.

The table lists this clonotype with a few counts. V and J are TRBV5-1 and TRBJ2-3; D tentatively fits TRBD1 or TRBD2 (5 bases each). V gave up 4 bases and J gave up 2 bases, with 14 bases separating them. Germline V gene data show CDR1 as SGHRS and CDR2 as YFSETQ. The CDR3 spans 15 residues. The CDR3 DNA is TGCGCCAGCAGCAAAGGACGGGGCAACACAGATACGCAGTATTTT. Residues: CASSKGRGNTDTQYF.

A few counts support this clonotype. The CDR3 region is CSAPRRGGGQPQHF. CDR3 coding DNA: TGCAGTGCTCCAAGAAGGGGCGGGGGTCAGCCCCAGCATTTT. This sequence joins TRBV20-1 and TRBJ1-5, with a possible D match to TRBD1 (5 bases). Germline CDR1 and CDR2: DFQATT and SNEGSKA (reference sequence). This CDR3 has 14 residues. Trimming shortened V by 5 bases and J by 6 bases, and 17 bases separated the two germline ends.

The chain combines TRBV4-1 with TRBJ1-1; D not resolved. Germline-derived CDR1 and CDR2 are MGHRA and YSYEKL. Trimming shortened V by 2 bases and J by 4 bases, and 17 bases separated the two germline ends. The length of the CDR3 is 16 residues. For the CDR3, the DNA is TGCGCCAGCAGCCAACTGGCCTTATCAGTGTCCACTGAAGCTTTCTTT. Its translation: CASSQLALSVSTEAFF.

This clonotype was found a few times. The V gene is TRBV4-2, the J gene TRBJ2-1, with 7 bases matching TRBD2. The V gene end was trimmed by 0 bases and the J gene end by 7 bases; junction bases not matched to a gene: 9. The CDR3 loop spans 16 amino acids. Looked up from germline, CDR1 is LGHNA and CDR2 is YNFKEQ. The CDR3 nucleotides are TGTGCCAGCAGCCAAGATCGGGGCGGGGGAGGGAATGAGCAGTTCTTC. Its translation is CASSQDRGGGGNEQFF.

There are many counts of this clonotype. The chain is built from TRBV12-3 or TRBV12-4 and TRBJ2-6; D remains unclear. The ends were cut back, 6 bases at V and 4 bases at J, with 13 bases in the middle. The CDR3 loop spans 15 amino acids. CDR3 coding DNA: TGTGCCAGCAGCCTTTGGGGATCCGGGGCCAACGTCCTGACTTTC. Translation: CASSLWGSGANVLTF.

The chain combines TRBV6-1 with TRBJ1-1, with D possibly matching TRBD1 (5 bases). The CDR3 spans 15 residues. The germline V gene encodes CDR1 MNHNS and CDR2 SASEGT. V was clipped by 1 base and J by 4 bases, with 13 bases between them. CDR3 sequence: CASSEVGEWSTEAFF. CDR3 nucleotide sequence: TGTGCCAGCAGTGAAGTGGGGGAGTGGAGCACTGAAGCTTTCTTT.

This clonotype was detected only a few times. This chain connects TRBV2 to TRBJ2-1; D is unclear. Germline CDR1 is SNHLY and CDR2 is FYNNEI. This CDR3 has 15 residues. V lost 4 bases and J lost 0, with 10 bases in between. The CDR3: CASSVKDSSYNEQFF. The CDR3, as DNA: TGTGCCAGCAGTGTGAAGGATAGCTCCTACAATGAGCAGTTCTTC.

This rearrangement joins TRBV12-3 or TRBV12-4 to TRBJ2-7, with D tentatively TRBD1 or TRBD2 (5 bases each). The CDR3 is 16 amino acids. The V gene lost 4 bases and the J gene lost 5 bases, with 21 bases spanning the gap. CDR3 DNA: TGTGCCAGCAGTTCGAGGGGCATCTCGAAATCCCACGAGCAGTACTTC. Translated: CASSSRGISKSHEQYF.

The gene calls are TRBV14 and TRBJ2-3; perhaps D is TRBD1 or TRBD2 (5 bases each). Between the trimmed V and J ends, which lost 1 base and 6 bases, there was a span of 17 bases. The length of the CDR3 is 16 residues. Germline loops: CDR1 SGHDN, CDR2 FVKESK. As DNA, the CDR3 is TGTGCCAGCAGCCAAGTCCTTGGGGGACCTCGGGATACGCAGTATTTT. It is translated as CASSQVLGGPRDTQYF. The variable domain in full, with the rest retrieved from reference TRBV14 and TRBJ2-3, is EAGVTQFPSHSVIEKGQTVTLRCDPISGHDNLYWYRRVMGKEIKFLLHFVKESKQDESGMPNNRFLAERTGGTYSTLKVQPAELEDSGVYFCASSQVLGGPRDTQYFGPGTRLTVL.

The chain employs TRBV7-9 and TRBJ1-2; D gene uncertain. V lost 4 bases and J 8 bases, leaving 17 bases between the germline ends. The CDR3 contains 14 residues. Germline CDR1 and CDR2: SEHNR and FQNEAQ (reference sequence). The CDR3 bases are TGTGCCAGCAGCTCAAGCACCTTGGCCCGAGGCTACACCTTC. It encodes CASSSSTLARGYTF.

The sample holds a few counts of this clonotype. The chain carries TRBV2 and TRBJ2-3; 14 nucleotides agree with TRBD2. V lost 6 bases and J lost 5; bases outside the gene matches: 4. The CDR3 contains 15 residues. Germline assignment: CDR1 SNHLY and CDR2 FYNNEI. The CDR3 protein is CASRQTSGGGDTQYF. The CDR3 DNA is TGTGCCAGCAGGCAGACTAGCGGGGGGGGAGATACGCAGTATTTT.

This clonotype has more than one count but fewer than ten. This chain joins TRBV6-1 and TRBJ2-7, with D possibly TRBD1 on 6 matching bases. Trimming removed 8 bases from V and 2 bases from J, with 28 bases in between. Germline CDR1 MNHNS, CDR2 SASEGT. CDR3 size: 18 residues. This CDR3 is CASPSNPPRTGMAYEQYF. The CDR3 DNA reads TGTGCCAGCCCTTCCAACCCGCCCCGTACAGGGATGGCCTACGAGCAGTACTTC.

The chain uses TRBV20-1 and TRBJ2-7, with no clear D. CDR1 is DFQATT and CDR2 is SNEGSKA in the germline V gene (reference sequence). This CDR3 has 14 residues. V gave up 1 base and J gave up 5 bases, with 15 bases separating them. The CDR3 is CSARGSRSSHEQYF. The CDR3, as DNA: TGCAGTGCTAGAGGATCTAGAAGCAGCCACGAGCAGTACTTC.

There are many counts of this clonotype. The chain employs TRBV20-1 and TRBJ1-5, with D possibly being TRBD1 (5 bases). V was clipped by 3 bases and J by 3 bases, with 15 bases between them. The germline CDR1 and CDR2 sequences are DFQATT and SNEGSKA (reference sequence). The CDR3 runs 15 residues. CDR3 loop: CSASPGGGDNQPQHF. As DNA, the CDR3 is TGCAGTGCTAGTCCGGGTGGGGGGGACAATCAGCCCCAGCATTTT.

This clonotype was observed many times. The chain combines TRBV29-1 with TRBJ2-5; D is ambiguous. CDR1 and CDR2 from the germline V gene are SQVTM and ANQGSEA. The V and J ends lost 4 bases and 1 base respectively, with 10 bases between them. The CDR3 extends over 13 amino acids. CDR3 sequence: CSVAHSSQETQYF. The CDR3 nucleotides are TGCAGCGTTGCCCACAGTTCCCAAGAGACCCAGTACTTC.

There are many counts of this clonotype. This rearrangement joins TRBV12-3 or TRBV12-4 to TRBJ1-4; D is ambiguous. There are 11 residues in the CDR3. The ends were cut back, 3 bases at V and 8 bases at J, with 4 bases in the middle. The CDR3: CASSFGEKLFF. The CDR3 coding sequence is TGTGCCAGCAGTTTCGGCGAAAAACTGTTTTTT.